These 19 T cell receptor beta chains were all obtained from the same sample, sequenced in a study of blood T cell repertoires in COVID-19. The repertoire was sequenced with immunoSEQ multiplex PCR; TCRdb's copy has only in-frame clones and lacks some. The sample carries about 99,000 clones, roughly 91% recorded once. The specimen sequenced was peripheral blood. Receptor source: a human donor in a cohort sampled during active COVID-19.

The chain couples TRBV27 to TRBJ1-4; a weak D match, TRBD1 (6 bases). V was clipped by 0 bases and J by 2 bases, with 10 bases between them. Germline V gene lookup returns CDR1 MNHEY and CDR2 SMNVEV (reference sequence). The CDR3 consists of 16 residues. The CDR3: CASSLSRQGTNEKLFF. The CDR3 DNA sequence: TGTGCCAGCAGTTTATCGAGGCAGGGGACTAATGAAAAACTGTTTTTT.

The chain is built from TRBV3-1 (or the pseudogene TRBV3-2) and TRBJ2-5; a possible D gene is TRBD2 (6 bases). The length of the CDR3 is 15 residues. Trimming cost V 0 bases and J 7 bases, with 15 bases left between them. The germline V gene encodes CDR1 LGHDT and CDR2 YNNKEL (reference sequence). The CDR3 loop reads CASSQEGLGRGTQYF. Written as DNA, the CDR3 is TGTGCCAGCAGCCAAGAGGGACTGGGGCGTGGGACCCAGTACTTC.

This rearrangement joins TRBV4-2 to TRBJ2-7, with TRBD1 matching over 9 bases. V was pared by 4 bases and J by 1 base, with 5 bases of the junction left unmatched. This CDR3 has 15 residues. The germline CDR1 and CDR2 sequences are LGHNA and YNFKEQ. The DNA for the CDR3 is TGTGCCAGCAGCCGACGACAGGGGGGGTCCTACGAGCAGTACTTC. This sequence encodes CASSRRQGGSYEQYF.

This clone was seen a single time. The rearrangement uses TRBV15 and TRBJ1-6; no clear D. Per the germline V gene, CDR1 is LNHNV and CDR2 is YYDKDF (reference sequence). The length of the CDR3 is 14 residues. Trimming cost V 4 bases and J 7 bases, with 11 bases left between them. The CDR3 DNA follows: TGTGCCACCAGCAAAGACCCAATCAATTCACCCCTCCACTTT. Its protein is CATSKDPINSPLHF.

The chain uses TRBV7-3 and TRBJ2-2; TRBD2 aligns across 9 bases. The CDR3 consists of 15 residues. The V gene end was trimmed by 1 base and the J gene end by 5 bases; junction bases not matched to a gene: 2. CDR1 and CDR2 (germline): SGHTA, FQGTGA. The CDR3 sequence is CASSLSGRGTGELFF. In nucleotides, the CDR3 is TGTGCCAGCAGCTTAAGCGGGAGGGGGACCGGGGAGCTGTTTTTT.

This chain uses TRBV25-1 with TRBJ2-5; possibly TRBD1 for D (6 bases). This CDR3 spans 15 amino acids. V was trimmed by 4 bases and J by 2 bases, leaving 14 bases between them. Germline loops: CDR1 MGHDK, CDR2 SYGVNS. The CDR3 is CASSGPDRTQETQYF. The CDR3 coding sequence is TGTGCCAGCAGTGGCCCGGACAGAACACAAGAGACCCAGTACTTC.

The genes are TRBV5-1 and TRBJ2-6, with a tentative D call TRBD1 (6 bases). The germline gives CDR1 SGHRS, CDR2 YFSETQ. The length of the CDR3 is 17 residues. The ends were cut back, 4 bases at V and 1 base at J, with 15 bases in the middle. CDR3 protein: CASSPGPRGSGANVLTF. In DNA form, the CDR3 reads TGCGCCAGCAGCCCGGGGCCTAGGGGGTCTGGGGCCAACGTCCTGACTTTC.

CDR3 region: CASSWTSGSNNEQFF. CDR3 nucleotide sequence: TGCGCCAGCAGCTGGACTAGCGGTTCTAACAATGAGCAGTTCTTC. V gene TRBV5-1 combines with J gene TRBJ2-1; TRBD2 agrees at 10 bases. Germline V gives CDR1 SGHRS, CDR2 YFSETQ. This CDR3 is 15 amino acids long. The J segment lost 5 bases and the V segment lost 3 bases, leaving 5 bases of the junction unmatched.

The sample holds one count of this clone. V is TRBV28 and J is TRBJ1-4; D may be TRBD1 (6 bases). V was pared by 7 bases and J by 6 bases, with 18 bases between. Germline-derived CDR1 and CDR2 are MDHEN and SYDVKM. The CDR3 consists of 15 residues. CDR3 sequence: CASIQGGRRDEKLFF. CDR3 sequence (DNA): TGTGCCAGCATTCAAGGGGGACGGAGAGATGAAAAACTGTTTTTT.

The V and J genes are TRBV7-3 and TRBJ1-2; no reliable D call. Trimming cost V 5 bases and J 3 bases, with 13 bases left between them. CDR3 length equals 14 residues. CDR1 is SGHTA, CDR2 FQGTGA, per germline. CDR3 DNA: TGTGCCAGCAGCCCCGACGGTCGGGACTATGGCTACACCTTC. Translation: CASSPDGRDYGYTF. Looking up the rest from reference TRBV7-3 and TRBJ1-2 gives the full variable domain: GAGVSQTPSNKVTEKGKYVELRCDPISGHTALYWYRQSLGQGPEFLIYFQGTGAADDSGLPNDRFFAVRPEGSVSTLKIQRTERGDSAVYLCASSPDGRDYGYTFGSGTRLTVV.

The chain combines TRBV28 with TRBJ2-1, with 8 bases that match TRBD2. The CDR3 has 17 residues. CDR1 and CDR2 from the germline V gene are MDHEN and SYDVKM. With 5 bases clipped from V and 7 bases from J, the junction kept 16 bases outside the gene matches. The CDR3 nucleotides are TGTGCCAGCAGTCTTGGGCCTCCGAGCGGGAGCAGGAATGAGCAGTTCTTC. Residues: CASSLGPPSGSRNEQFF.

This rearrangement joins TRBV11-2 to TRBJ2-2; D uncertain. Trimming took 6 bases from V and 5 from J, leaving 10 bases between them. CDR1 is SGHAT, CDR2 FQNNGV, per germline. The CDR3 is made up of 13 amino acids. The CDR3 sequence: CASRPPRTGELFF. CDR3 DNA: TGTGCCAGCAGACCACCCAGGACCGGGGAGCTGTTTTTT. The variable domain in full, completed from reference TRBV11-2 and TRBJ2-2, reads EAGVAQSPRYKIIEKRQSVAFWCNPISGHATLYWYQQILGQGPKLLIQFQNNGVVDDSQLPKDRFSAERLKGVDSTLKIQPAKLEDSAVYLCASRPPRTGELFFGEGSRLTVL.

The chain has TRBV7-3 and TRBJ2-3, with 11 bases aligning to TRBD2. V trimming: 6 bases; J trimming: 7 bases; junction bases outside the gene matches: 9. Germline CDR1 is SGHTA and CDR2 is FQGTGA. This CDR3 comprises 15 residues. The DNA for the CDR3 is TGTGCCAGCAGTTTTACTAGCGGGAGTCGTAATACGCAGTATTTT. Encoded protein: CASSFTSGSRNTQYF.

The V call is TRBV6-5, the J call TRBJ1-6; no clear D gene. Trimming stripped 2 bases from V and 1 base from J, with 9 bases between. CDR1 and CDR2 from the germline V gene are MNHEY and SVGAGI. The CDR3 spans 16 residues. The CDR3 reads CASSYEGRSYNSPLHF. The CDR3 bases are TGTGCCAGCAGTTACGAGGGAAGGTCCTATAATTCACCCCTCCACTTT.

CDR3 sequence (DNA): TGTGCCAGCAGCCAAGTGGGAGGGTTGGGCTACACCTTC. It yields the protein CASSQVGGLGYTF. This chain joins TRBV3-1 (or the pseudogene TRBV3-2) and TRBJ1-2, with D uncertain. CDR1 and CDR2 from the germline V gene are LGHDT and YNNKEL (reference sequence). The CDR3 totals 13 residues. Deletions cut 1 base from V and 8 bases from J, with 11 bases between.

This clone has a single count. The CDR3 is CATSGGDRARSGANVLTF. In DNA, the CDR3 is TGTGCCACCAGTGGGGGGGACAGGGCGCGATCTGGGGCCAACGTCCTGACTTTC. The gene calls are TRBV24-1 and TRBJ2-6; 9 nucleotides match TRBD1. The germline gives CDR1 KGHDR, CDR2 SFDVKD. Losses at the gene ends were 5 bases for V and 1 base for J; bases not matched to a gene: 8. CDR3 length: 18 amino acids.

The V and J genes are TRBV29-1 and TRBJ2-7, with TRBD2 matching 7 bases. V was pared by 5 bases and J by 5 bases, with 9 bases of the junction left unmatched. The V gene's germline CDR1 is SQVTM and CDR2 ANQGSEA. The CDR3 length is 13 residues. The CDR3 is CSVPAGRFHEQYF. DNA of the CDR3: TGCAGCGTTCCAGCGGGAAGGTTCCACGAGCAGTACTTC.

The count of this clone is one. The genes are TRBV4-3 and TRBJ2-2, with D perhaps matching TRBD2 (7 bases). CDR1 is LGHNA and CDR2 is YSLEER in the germline V gene. The V gene lost 2 bases and the J gene lost 6 bases, with 13 bases spanning the gap. The CDR3 totals 15 residues. Here the CDR3 reads CASSQSRGGSGELFF. CDR3 DNA sequence: TGCGCCAGCAGCCAATCGAGGGGGGGCTCCGGGGAGCTGTTTTTT.

The CDR3 loop reads CATQQGSASEQYF. The DNA of the CDR3 is TGTGCCACTCAACAGGGATCAGCCAGTGAGCAGTACTTC. The chain recombines TRBV7-8 with TRBJ2-7, with D possibly matching TRBD1 (6 bases). The CDR3 runs 13 residues. V lost 10 bases to trimming and J lost 7 bases, with 20 bases between them. CDR1 and CDR2 (germline): SGHVS, FQNEAQ.